A selection of T cell receptor beta chains follows, all from one sample in a study of regulatory T cells in long-lasting Graves disease. Via MiXCR, TCRdb re-called the multiplex PCR reads, giving one row per CDR3 protein. The repertoire has around 480,000 distinct CDR3 sequences, 16% of them found once; the top ten carry roughly an eighth. The data were also submitted as part of a second study, on T cells in Graves' hyperthyroidism and ophthalmopathy.

The starting material was peripheral blood mononuclear cells (PBMCs), obtained at new diagnosis, from a patient treated with antithyroid drugs. Receptors originate from a man aged 40-50 years with Graves disease. CDR3s include the opening cysteine and the closing phenylalanine or tryptophan. The D gene is left open where the match is weak. The size of a clone is reported for some rows only, either as once, few or many, or as a class for expanded clones.

V: TRBV5-4; length: 15; J: TRBJ2-7; D: .; size: many; CDR3: CASSLAAGGIYEQYF; DNA: TGTGCCAGCAGCTTGGCCGCAGGGGGGATCTACGAGCAGTACTTC
V: TRBV5-1; length: 13; J: TRBJ2-7; D: TRBD2; size: many; CDR3: CASSFSGSGEQYF; DNA: TGCGCCAGCAGCTTTAGCGGGAGTGGCGAGCAGTACTTC
V: TRBV2; length: 12; J: TRBJ1-2; D: .; size: many; CDR3: CASSARAYGYTF; DNA: TGTGCCAGCAGTGCGAGGGCTTATGGCTACACCTTC
V: TRBV3-1; length: 15; J: TRBJ2-1; D: TRBD1; size: few; CDR3: CASSQDVRDRGEQFF; DNA: TGTGCCAGCAGCCAAGATGTCCGGGACAGGGGTGAGCAGTTCTTC
V: TRBV6-1; length: 12; J: TRBJ1-1; D: .; size: few; CDR3: CASGRVNTEAFF; DNA: TGTGCCAGCGGGAGGGTGAACACTGAAGCTTTCTTT
V: TRBV5-4; length: 13; J: TRBJ1-2; D: .; size: few; CDR3: CASSLQGAYGYTF; DNA: TGTGCCAGCAGCCTCCAAGGGGCCTATGGCTACACCTTC
V: TRBV3-1; length: 12; J: TRBJ1-1; D: .; size: many; CDR3: CASSQGGLEAFF; DNA: TGTGCCAGCAGCCAAGGGGGCCTTGAAGCTTTCTTT
V: TRBV20-1; length: 16; J: TRBJ2-7; D: .; size: many; CDR3: CSATYLRDRLSYEQYF; DNA: TGCAGTGCTACATACCTTAGGGACCGATTATCCTACGAGCAGTACTTC
V: TRBV2; length: 19; J: TRBJ2-1; D: TRBD2; size: many; CDR3: CASSNSPGTSGSGTNEQFF; DNA: TGTGCCAGCAGCAACAGTCCCGGGACTAGCGGGAGTGGTACGAATGAGCAGTTCTTC
V: TRBV10-3; length: 12; J: TRBJ2-5; D: .; size: many; CDR3: CAISPVLETQYF; DNA: TGTGCCATCAGCCCCGTTCTTGAGACCCAGTACTTC
V: TRBV30; length: 15; J: TRBJ2-7; D: .; size: many; CDR3: CAWSVRPALVDEQYF; DNA: TGTGCCTGGAGTGTACGTCCGGCTTTGGTGGACGAGCAGTACTTC
V: TRBV5-5; length: 15; J: TRBJ2-5; D: TRBD1; size: many; CDR3: CASSLGQGLRETQYF; DNA: TGTGCCAGCAGTTTGGGACAGGGGCTTAGGGAGACCCAGTACTTC
V: TRBV20-1; length: 13; J: TRBJ1-5; D: .; size: few; CDR3: CSASNGGNQPQHF; DNA: TGCAGTGCTAGTAATGGCGGCAATCAGCCCCAGCATTTT
V: TRBV11-2; length: 16; J: TRBJ2-7; D: .; size: many; CDR3: CASSLEGGVPTYEQYF; DNA: TGTGCCAGCAGCTTAGAAGGAGGGGTACCAACCTACGAGCAGTACTTC
V: TRBV5-1; length: 15; J: TRBJ2-5; D: .; size: .; CDR3: CASSPTTGNQETQYF; DNA: TGCGCCAGCAGCCCAACGACAGGCAACCAAGAGACCCAGTACTTC
V: TRBV28; length: 15; J: TRBJ2-5; D: TRBD1; size: many; CDR3: CASRKQGPRQETQYF; DNA: TGTGCCAGCAGGAAACAGGGGCCAAGACAAGAGACCCAGTACTTC
V: TRBV30; length: 15; J: TRBJ2-3; D: .; size: many; CDR3: CAWSVREYSTDTQYF; DNA: TGTGCCTGGAGTGTCCGGGAGTATAGCACAGATACGCAGTATTTT
V: TRBV7-3; length: 15; J: TRBJ2-1; D: .; size: .; CDR3: CASSLVADRNNEQFF; DNA: TGTGCCAGCAGCTTAGTGGCCGACCGAAACAATGAGCAGTTCTTC
V: TRBV27; length: 15; J: TRBJ2-3; D: TRBD2; size: many; CDR3: CASSNSGRDTDTQYF; DNA: TGTGCCAGCAGTAATAGCGGGAGGGACACAGATACGCAGTATTTT
V: TRBV9; length: 13; J: TRBJ2-7; D: .; size: .; CDR3: CASSVKLEAEQYF; DNA: TGTGCCAGCAGCGTCAAACTAGAGGCTGAGCAGTACTTC
V: TRBV11-2; length: 16; J: TRBJ2-3; D: TRBD1; size: many; CDR3: CASSAWDRPSTDTQYF; DNA: TGTGCCAGCAGCGCGTGGGACAGGCCTAGCACAGATACGCAGTATTTT
V: TRBV20-1; length: 17; J: TRBJ2-2; D: TRBD1; size: many; CDR3: CSARALDRGQVTGELFF; DNA: TGCAGTGCTAGAGCACTCGACAGGGGGCAGGTCACCGGGGAGCTGTTTTTT
V: TRBV12-3/TRBV12-4; length: 13; J: TRBJ2-7; D: TRBD1; size: few; CDR3: CASSPPDRAKQYF; DNA: TGTGCCAGCAGCCCCCCGGACAGGGCCAAGCAGTACTTC
V: TRBV28; length: 14; J: TRBJ1-1; D: .; size: many; CDR3: CASSAPGAGTEAFF; DNA: TGTGCCAGCAGTGCCCCGGGGGCTGGGACTGAAGCTTTCTTT
V: TRBV7-2; length: 19; J: TRBJ2-1; D: TRBD1; size: many; CDR3: CASSSRGGQGARGYNEQFF; DNA: TGTGCCAGCAGCTCGCGAGGGGGACAGGGGGCAAGGGGCTACAATGAGCAGTTCTTC
V: TRBV12-5; length: 16; J: TRBJ2-1; D: TRBD2; size: .; CDR3: CASGLSSGRAANEQFF; DNA: TGTGCTAGTGGTTTGAGTAGCGGGAGGGCTGCCAATGAGCAGTTCTTC
V: TRBV5-1; length: 15; J: TRBJ2-1; D: .; size: many; CDR3: CASSFGGVSASEQFF; DNA: TGCGCCAGCAGCTTCGGGGGAGTTTCAGCGAGCGAGCAGTTCTTC
V: TRBV2; length: 10; J: TRBJ2-7; D: .; size: many; CDR3: CASGGREQYF; DNA: TGTGCCAGCGGGGGCAGGGAGCAGTACTTC
V: TRBV5-5; length: 14; J: TRBJ2-7; D: .; size: .; CDR3: CASSLGRVNYEQYF; DNA: TGTGCCAGCAGCTTGGGGCGAGTCAACTACGAGCAGTACTTC
V: TRBV3-1; length: 13; J: TRBJ1-5; D: .; size: many; CDR3: CASSQWPDQPQHF; DNA: TGTGCCAGCAGCCAATGGCCGGATCAGCCCCAGCATTTT
V: TRBV20-1; length: 9; J: TRBJ2-7; D: TRBD2; size: many; CDR3: CSALSGRYF; DNA: TGCAGTGCTCTTAGCGGGAGGTACTTC
V: TRBV29-1; length: 14; J: TRBJ2-2; D: .; size: .; CDR3: CSVEVRANTGELFF; DNA: TGCAGCGTTGAAGTGAGGGCGAACACCGGGGAGCTGTTTTTT
V: TRBV12-3/TRBV12-4; length: 13; J: TRBJ1-2; D: .; size: .; CDR3: CASRTPPGDGYTF; DNA: TGTGCCAGCAGAACTCCCCCTGGGGATGGCTACACCTTC
V: TRBV28; length: 16; J: TRBJ2-3; D: .; size: many; CDR3: CASNRPPGLALDTQYF; DNA: TGTGCCAGCAACCGACCTCCGGGACTCGCTTTAGATACGCAGTATTTT
V: TRBV12-5; length: 13; J: TRBJ1-3; D: .; size: .; CDR3: CASGQGSGNTIYF; DNA: TGTGCTAGTGGGCAGGGATCAGGAAACACCATATATTTT
V: TRBV28; length: 11; J: TRBJ2-7; D: .; size: .; CDR3: CASMKSYEQYF; DNA: TGTGCCAGCATGAAGAGCTACGAGCAGTACTTC
V: TRBV10-3; length: 15; J: TRBJ2-7; D: .; size: .; CDR3: CAITEGQGHSYEQYF; DNA: TGTGCCATCACCGAAGGGCAGGGGCACTCCTACGAGCAGTACTTC
V: TRBV20-1; length: 15; J: TRBJ2-1; D: TRBD2; size: .; CDR3: CSAKPTSGRFGEQFF; DNA: TGCAGTGCTAAGCCGACTAGCGGGAGATTCGGTGAGCAGTTCTTC
V: TRBV18; length: 17; J: TRBJ2-1; D: TRBD2; size: .; CDR3: CASSSEGLAVFSNEQFF; DNA: TGTGCCAGCTCCTCAGAAGGACTAGCGGTTTTCTCCAATGAGCAGTTCTTC
V: TRBV3-1; length: 12; J: TRBJ2-7; D: .; size: many; CDR3: CASRSTGNEQYF; DNA: TGTGCCAGCAGGTCCACGGGGAACGAGCAGTACTTC
V: TRBV5-1; length: 15; J: TRBJ1-1; D: .; size: many; CDR3: CASSSGGGRNTEAFF; DNA: TGCGCCAGCAGCTCGGGTGGGGGTCGGAACACTGAAGCTTTCTTT
V: TRBV28; length: 13; J: TRBJ2-5; D: .; size: few; CDR3: CASSLTGRKTQYF; DNA: TGTGCCAGCAGTTTAACAGGGAGGAAGACCCAGTACTTC
V: TRBV28; length: 13; J: TRBJ2-6; D: .; size: many; CDR3: CASCHSGANVLTF; DNA: TGTGCCAGTTGTCACTCTGGGGCCAACGTCCTGACTTTC
V: TRBV6-2/TRBV6-3; length: 13; J: TRBJ2-1; D: TRBD2; size: many; CDR3: CASTYGGVNEQFF; DNA: TGTGCCAGCACCTACGGGGGGGTTAATGAGCAGTTCTTC
V: TRBV5-1; length: 17; J: TRBJ2-1; D: TRBD2; size: .; CDR3: CASSLVPSGAGRNEQFF; DNA: TGCGCCAGCAGCTTGGTCCCTAGCGGGGCAGGACGCAATGAGCAGTTCTTC
V: TRBV5-1; length: 16; J: TRBJ1-1; D: TRBD1; size: few; CDR3: CASDNRGRKFSTEAFF; DNA: TGCGCCAGCGATAACAGGGGGCGGAAGTTTTCGACTGAAGCTTTCTTT